This is a list of T cell receptor beta chains from one sample in a study of T cell responses to AZD1222 COVID-19 vaccine. The protocol was immunoSEQ multiplex PCR, while the TCRdb copy is restricted to in-frame clones and leaves out a portion. The data contain over 100,000 clones, around 87% of them singletons. The sample here was peripheral blood, taken 28 days after the second AZD1222 dose. These receptors originate from an adult who received the AZD1222 COVID-19 vaccine. Each CDR3 is given with its conserved first and last residue.

V gene	J gene	CDR3 protein
TRBV25-1	TRBJ1-2	CASPQPAGQIDGYTF
TRBV7-8	TRBJ2-2	CASSHAIRSGPTGELFF
TRBV11-3	TRBJ2-2	CASSSQAVSGELFF
TRBV5-1	TRBJ2-2	CASSLPTTGSANGELFF
TRBV9	TRBJ2-3	CASNGGYSTDTQYF
TRBV6-1	TRBJ2-7	CASSDSPGLPYEQYF
TRBV9	TRBJ2-1	CASSVSFYEQFF
TRBV7-3	TRBJ2-1	CASSLGPGGGQDEQFF
TRBV19	TRBJ1-1	CASSPTGTHMNTEAFF
TRBV2	TRBJ2-7	CASSEQPVAIYEQYF
TRBV7-8	TRBJ2-3	CASSSLVDTQYF
TRBV7-2	TRBJ1-1	CASSSTRQGTEAFF
TRBV27	TRBJ2-1	CASSLRPYNEQFF
TRBV10-3	TRBJ1-1	CAISESGYTEAFF
TRBV5-1	TRBJ1-2	CASSLTANNKAHGYTF
TRBV20-1	TRBJ1-4	CSASGPPGRNEKLFF
TRBV27	TRBJ2-7	CASSSGLANAGEQYF
TRBV7-6	TRBJ1-6	CASSLAGTGDHNSPLHF
TRBV7-2	TRBJ1-2	CASSLGFNYGYTF
TRBV12-5	TRBJ1-2	CASGLGSQGAYGYTF
TRBV6-5	TRBJ1-1	CASQRQGRAEAFF
TRBV28	TRBJ2-7	CASSAPEDGYEQYF
TRBV28	TRBJ1-4	CASSSPYRGEGEKLFF
TRBV4-3	TRBJ1-2	CASSRTGEDGYTF
TRBV30	TRBJ1-4	CACREVNEKLFF
TRBV28	TRBJ2-3	CASSLGHGSGTDTQYF
TRBV24-1	TRBJ2-2	CATSAPGLAGAGGTGELFF
TRBV9	TRBJ2-1	CASSVRAGTYNEQFF
TRBV7-8	TRBJ1-1	CASSLALAGRNTEAFF
TRBV28	TRBJ1-2	CASSFEQIYYGYTF
TRBV7-9	TRBJ2-4	CASSLPGTGKNIQYF
TRBV19	TRBJ2-3	CASSIILATSTDTQYF
TRBV28	TRBJ1-2	CASSNGQSTRAYRYGYTF
TRBV9	TRBJ2-2	CASSHRAGDTGELFF
TRBV30	TRBJ1-5	CAWSVRAGDQPQHF
TRBV28	TRBJ1-6	CASSSFRDRDSPLHF
TRBV6-2/TRBV6-3	TRBJ2-7	CASSPGTGGRMSAYEQYF
TRBV6-5	TRBJ2-7	CASSSNARPGQGGYF
TRBV7-2	TRBJ1-5	CASSRSGGSNQPQHF
TRBV5-4	TRBJ1-1	CASSLSRSNTEAFF
TRBV7-2	TRBJ2-3	CASSLVFTTRDTQYF
TRBV9	TRBJ2-7	CASSVRSDREVYEQYF
TRBV27	TRBJ2-2	CASSGNGWEEDTGELFF
TRBV5-1	TRBJ2-2	CASSPGTRSGELFF
TRBV28	TRBJ1-1	CASWDSMNTEAFF